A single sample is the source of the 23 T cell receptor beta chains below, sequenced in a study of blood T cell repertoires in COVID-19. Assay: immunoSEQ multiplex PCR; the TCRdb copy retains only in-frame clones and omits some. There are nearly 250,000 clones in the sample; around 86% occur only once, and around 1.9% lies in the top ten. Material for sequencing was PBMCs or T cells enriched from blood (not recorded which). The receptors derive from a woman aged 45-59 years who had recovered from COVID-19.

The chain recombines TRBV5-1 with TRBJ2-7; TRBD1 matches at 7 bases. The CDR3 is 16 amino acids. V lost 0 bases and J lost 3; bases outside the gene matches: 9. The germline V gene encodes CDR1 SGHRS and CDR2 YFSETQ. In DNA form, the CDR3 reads TGCGCCAGCAGCTTGGGCCCCCGGGACAGAAACTACGAGCAGTACTTC. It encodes CASSLGPRDRNYEQYF.

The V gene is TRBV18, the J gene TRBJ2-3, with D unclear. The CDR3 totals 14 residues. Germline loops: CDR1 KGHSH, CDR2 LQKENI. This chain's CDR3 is CANYGWVRPDTQYF. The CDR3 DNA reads TGTGCAAACTACGGGTGGGTTCGACCAGATACGCAGTATTTT.

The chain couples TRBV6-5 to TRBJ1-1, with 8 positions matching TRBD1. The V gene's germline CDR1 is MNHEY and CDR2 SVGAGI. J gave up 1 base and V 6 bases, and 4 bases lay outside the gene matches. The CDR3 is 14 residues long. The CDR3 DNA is TGTGCCAGCAGACACGACAGGGGGAACACTGAAGCTTTCTTT. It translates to CASRHDRGNTEAFF.

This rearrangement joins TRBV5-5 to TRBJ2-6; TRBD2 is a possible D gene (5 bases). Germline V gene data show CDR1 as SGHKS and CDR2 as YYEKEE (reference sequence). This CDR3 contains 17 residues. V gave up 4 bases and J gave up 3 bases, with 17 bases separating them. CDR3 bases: TGTGCCAGCAGCATTCGGACGGGGAGTGTTGGGGCCAACGTCCTGACTTTC. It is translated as CASSIRTGSVGANVLTF.

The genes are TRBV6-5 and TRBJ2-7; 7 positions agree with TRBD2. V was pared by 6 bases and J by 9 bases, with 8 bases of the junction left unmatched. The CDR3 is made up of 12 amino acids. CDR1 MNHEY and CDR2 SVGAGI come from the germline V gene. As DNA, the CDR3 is TGTGCCAGCAGCGTCGCCACGGGGGGGCAGTACTTC. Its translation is CASSVATGGQYF.

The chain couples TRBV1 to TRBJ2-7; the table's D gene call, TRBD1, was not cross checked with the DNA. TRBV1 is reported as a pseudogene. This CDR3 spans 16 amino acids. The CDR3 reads CTSSQEARGEDYEQYF. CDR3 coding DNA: TGCACCAGCAGCCAAGAAGCCAGGGGTGAGGACTACGAGCAGTACTTC.

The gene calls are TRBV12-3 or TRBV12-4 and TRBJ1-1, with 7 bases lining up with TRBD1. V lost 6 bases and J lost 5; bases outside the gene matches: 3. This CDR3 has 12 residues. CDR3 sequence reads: CASRSGGTEAFF. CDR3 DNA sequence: TGTGCCAGCAGGTCAGGGGGAACTGAAGCTTTCTTT.

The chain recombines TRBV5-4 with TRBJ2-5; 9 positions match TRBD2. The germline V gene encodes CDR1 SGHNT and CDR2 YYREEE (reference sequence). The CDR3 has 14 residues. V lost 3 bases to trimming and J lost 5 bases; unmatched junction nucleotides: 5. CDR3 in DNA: TGTGCCAGCAGCTCGGGACTAGCAGGCGAGACCCAGTACTTC. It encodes CASSSGLAGETQYF.

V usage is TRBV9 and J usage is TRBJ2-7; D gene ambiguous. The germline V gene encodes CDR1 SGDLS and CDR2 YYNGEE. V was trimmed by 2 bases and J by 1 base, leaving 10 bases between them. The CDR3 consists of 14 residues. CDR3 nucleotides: TGTGCCAGCAGCGTTGGAACGAGGTCCTACGAGCAGTACTTC. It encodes CASSVGTRSYEQYF.

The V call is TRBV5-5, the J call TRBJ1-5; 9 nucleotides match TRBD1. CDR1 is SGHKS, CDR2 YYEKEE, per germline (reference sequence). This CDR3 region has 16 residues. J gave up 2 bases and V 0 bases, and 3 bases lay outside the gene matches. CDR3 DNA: TGTGCCAGCAGCTTGGGCTGGACAGGGGGCAATCAGCCCCAGCATTTT. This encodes CASSLGWTGGNQPQHF.

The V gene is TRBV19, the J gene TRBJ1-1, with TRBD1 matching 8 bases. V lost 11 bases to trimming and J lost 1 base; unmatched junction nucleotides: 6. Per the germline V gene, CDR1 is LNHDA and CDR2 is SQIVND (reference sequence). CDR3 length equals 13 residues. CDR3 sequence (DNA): TGTGCCGTGCGGACAGGGACGAACACTGAAGCTTTCTTT. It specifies CAVRTGTNTEAFF.

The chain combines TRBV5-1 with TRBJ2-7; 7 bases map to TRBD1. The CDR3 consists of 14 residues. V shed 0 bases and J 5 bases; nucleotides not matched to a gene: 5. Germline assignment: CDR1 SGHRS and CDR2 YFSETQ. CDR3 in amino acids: CASSLGQGSHEQYF. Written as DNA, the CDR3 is TGCGCCAGCAGCTTGGGACAGGGTTCCCACGAGCAGTACTTC.

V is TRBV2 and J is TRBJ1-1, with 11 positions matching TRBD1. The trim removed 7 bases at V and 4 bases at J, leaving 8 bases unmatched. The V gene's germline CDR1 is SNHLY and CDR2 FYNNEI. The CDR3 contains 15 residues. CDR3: CASIGTGGVSTEAFF. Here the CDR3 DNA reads TGTGCCAGCATAGGGACAGGGGGTGTTTCCACTGAAGCTTTCTTT.

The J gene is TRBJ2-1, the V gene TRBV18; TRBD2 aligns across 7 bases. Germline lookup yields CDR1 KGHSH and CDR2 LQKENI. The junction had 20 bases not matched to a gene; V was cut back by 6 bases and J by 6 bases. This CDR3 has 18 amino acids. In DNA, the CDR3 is TGTGCCAGCTCCCCGACACAGTCTCCGGGACCGGGGGGCAATGAGCAGTTCTTC. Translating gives CASSPTQSPGPGGNEQFF.

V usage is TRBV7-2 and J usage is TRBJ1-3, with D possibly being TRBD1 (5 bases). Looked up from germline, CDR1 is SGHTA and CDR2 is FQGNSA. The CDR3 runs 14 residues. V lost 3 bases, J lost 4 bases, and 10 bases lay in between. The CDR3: CASSFGALGNTIYF. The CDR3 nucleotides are TGTGCCAGCAGCTTTGGGGCCCTAGGAAACACCATATATTTT.

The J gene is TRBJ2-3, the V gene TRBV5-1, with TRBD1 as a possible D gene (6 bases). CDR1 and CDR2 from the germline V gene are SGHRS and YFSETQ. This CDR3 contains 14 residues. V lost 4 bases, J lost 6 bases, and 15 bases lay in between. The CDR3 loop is CASSMGALADTQYF. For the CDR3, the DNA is TGCGCCAGCAGCATGGGGGCATTAGCGGATACGCAGTATTTT.

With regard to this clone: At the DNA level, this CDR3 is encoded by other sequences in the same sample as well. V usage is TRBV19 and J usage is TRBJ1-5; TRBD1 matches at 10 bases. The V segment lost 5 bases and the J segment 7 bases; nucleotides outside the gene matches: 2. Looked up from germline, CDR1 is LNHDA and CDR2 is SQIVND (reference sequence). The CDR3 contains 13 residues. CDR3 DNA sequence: TGTGCCAGTAGTCGGACAGGGGGACAGCCCCAGCATTTT. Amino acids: CASSRTGGQPQHF.

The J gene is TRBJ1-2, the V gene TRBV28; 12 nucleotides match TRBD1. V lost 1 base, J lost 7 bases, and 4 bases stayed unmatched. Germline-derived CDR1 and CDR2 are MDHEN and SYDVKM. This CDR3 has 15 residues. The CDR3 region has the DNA TGTGCCAGCAGTTTATCCGGGACAGGGGGCGGTGGCTACACCTTC. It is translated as CASSLSGTGGGGYTF.

CDR3 nucleotide sequence: TGTGCCAGCAGCCAGGCAAGCGGGAGTGCCGCCTACGAGCAGTACTTC. Translating it yields CASSQASGSAAYEQYF. The genes are TRBV4-2 and TRBJ2-7, with 8 nucleotides matching TRBD2. V was clipped by 3 bases and J by 2 bases; unmatched bases: 9. The length of the CDR3 is 16 residues. CDR1 and CDR2 (germline): LGHNA, YNFKEQ.

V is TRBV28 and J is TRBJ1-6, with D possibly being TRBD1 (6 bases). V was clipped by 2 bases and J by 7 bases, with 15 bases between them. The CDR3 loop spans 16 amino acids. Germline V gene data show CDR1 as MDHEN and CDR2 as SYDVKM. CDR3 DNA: TGTGCCAGCAGTTTAGGGACACACCGACCCAATTCACCCCTCCACTTT. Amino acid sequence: CASSLGTHRPNSPLHF.

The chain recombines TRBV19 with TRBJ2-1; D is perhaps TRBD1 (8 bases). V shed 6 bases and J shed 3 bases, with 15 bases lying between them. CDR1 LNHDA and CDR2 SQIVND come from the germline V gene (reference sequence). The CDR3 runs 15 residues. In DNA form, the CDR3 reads TGTGCCAGTAGCTTGACAGGGGACTACTACAATGAGCAGTTCTTC. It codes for CASSLTGDYYNEQFF.

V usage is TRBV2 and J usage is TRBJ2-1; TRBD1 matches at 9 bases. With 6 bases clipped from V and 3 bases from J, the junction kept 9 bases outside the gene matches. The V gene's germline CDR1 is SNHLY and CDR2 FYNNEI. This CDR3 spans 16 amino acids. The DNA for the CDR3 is TGTGCCAGCAGGGAATCCGGGACAGGGAACTACAATGAGCAGTTCTTC. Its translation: CASRESGTGNYNEQFF.

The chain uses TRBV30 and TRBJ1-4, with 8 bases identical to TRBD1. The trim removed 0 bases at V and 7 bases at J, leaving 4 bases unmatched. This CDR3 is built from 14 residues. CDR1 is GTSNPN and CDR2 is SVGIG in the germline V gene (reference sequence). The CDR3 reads CAWSVNRGAEKLFF. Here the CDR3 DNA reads TGTGCCTGGAGTGTAAACAGGGGGGCTGAAAAACTGTTTTTT. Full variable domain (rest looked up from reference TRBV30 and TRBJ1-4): SQTIHQWPATLVQPVGSPLSLECTVEGTSNPNLYWYRQAAGRGLQLLFYSVGIGQISSEVPQNLSASRPQDRQFILSSKKLLLSDSGFYLCAWSVNRGAEKLFFGSGTQLSVL.